Below are 8 T cell receptor beta chains sequenced from a single sample in a study of shared clonotypes between healthy human individuals. Assay: immunoSEQ multiplex PCR; the TCRdb copy retains only in-frame clones and omits some. The sample lists approximately 1.5 million clones, approximately 98% occurring once. Material for sequencing was naive CD4+ T cells sorted from blood. Subset described: CD45RA+ positively selected. The receptors stem from a man aged 25 to 45 in good health.

The gene calls are TRBV28 and TRBJ2-5; TRBD1 might be the D (6 bases). The CDR3 loop spans 15 amino acids. Trimming cost V 3 bases and J 4 bases, with 15 bases left between them. Germline CDR1 is MDHEN and CDR2 is SYDVKM. The CDR3 nucleotides are TGTGCCAGCAGTTTTGGGCAGGGGATACGAGAGACCCAGTACTTC. Translating it yields CASSFGQGIRETQYF.

The chain has TRBV18 and TRBJ2-3; 9 nucleotides match TRBD1. Germline V gene data show CDR1 as KGHSH and CDR2 as LQKENI. J gave up 2 bases and V 6 bases, and 6 bases lay outside the gene matches. This CDR3 is 15 amino acids long. The CDR3 nucleotides read TGTGCCAGCTCCCCGGACAGGGGTGCCACAGATACGCAGTATTTT. This gives the protein CASSPDRGATDTQYF.

J is TRBJ2-5 and V is TRBV9, with D possibly matching TRBD2 (6 bases). V lost 3 bases and J 5 bases, leaving 14 bases between the germline ends. This CDR3 is built from 14 residues. The V gene's germline CDR1 is SGDLS and CDR2 YYNGEE. This chain's CDR3 is CASSGAGGAETQYF. CDR3 DNA: TGTGCCAGCAGCGGAGCGGGTGGTGCGGAGACCCAGTACTTC.

The chain is built from TRBV7-2 and TRBJ2-7; 7 bases align to TRBD1. The junction had 14 bases not matched to a gene; V was cut back by 2 bases and J by 4 bases. This CDR3 has 17 residues. Germline loops: CDR1 SGHTA, CDR2 FQGNSA. The CDR3 reads CASSLRQGRWPRYEQYF. CDR3 nucleotides: TGTGCCAGCAGCTTAAGACAGGGAAGGTGGCCCAGATACGAGCAGTACTTC.

The chain links TRBV5-4 to TRBJ2-1; the D is unclear. The CDR3 consists of 13 residues. The V gene lost 4 bases and the J gene lost 6 bases, with 11 bases spanning the gap. Looked up from germline, CDR1 is SGHNT and CDR2 is YYREEE (reference sequence). The CDR3 DNA sequence: TGTGCCAGCAGCCCGCGTGAAACCAATGAGCAGTTCTTC. This translates into CASSPRETNEQFF.

The rearrangement joins TRBV19 to TRBJ2-4; D is possibly TRBD2 (6 bases). V lost 2 bases, J lost 1 base, and 12 bases lay in between. This CDR3 region has 16 residues. The germline CDR1 and CDR2 sequences are LNHDA and SQIVND (reference sequence). CDR3 bases: TGTGCCAGTAGTATAACGGCGGGGATGGCCAAAAACATTCAGTACTTC. This encodes CASSITAGMAKNIQYF.

This chain uses TRBV7-9 with TRBJ2-6; possible D gene TRBD1, 7 bases. Germline assignment: CDR1 SEHNR and CDR2 FQNEAQ (reference sequence). The CDR3 extends over 19 amino acids. With 2 bases removed from V and 1 base from J, the gap between germline ends came to 18 bases. The CDR3 region is CASSLSLRGRFSGANVLTF. The CDR3 coding sequence is TGTGCCAGCAGCTTATCCCTCAGGGGGAGGTTTTCTGGGGCCAACGTCCTGACTTTC.

The V call is TRBV10-3, the J call TRBJ2-7, with a tentative D call TRBD2 (5 bases). CDR1 is ENHRY, CDR2 SYGVKD, per germline. The length of the CDR3 is 15 residues. Trimming took off 0 bases at V and 4 bases at J, with 13 bases between the two ends. CDR3 protein: CAISESGREGYEQYF. In DNA, the CDR3 is TGTGCCATCAGTGAGTCAGGGAGAGAAGGGTACGAGCAGTACTTC.